This is a list of T cell receptor beta chains from one sample in a study of CD8+ T cells in alopecia areata. The method was immunoSEQ multiplex PCR; TCRdb's version includes in-frame clones alone and lacks a portion of them. The table includes some 5,400 clones, about 71% detected once. Source: skin, taken at week 24, from a patient treated with tofacitinib. The receptors were sampled from a human donor with alopecia areata. CDR3s leave out the opening cysteine and the closing phenylalanine or tryptophan. Each record gives: CDR3 protein, V gene, J gene, clone size. Some rows mark clone size as missing; the rest say once, few, many or name a class of expanded clone.

cdr3_aa: ASSSYLLREKLF; v_call: TRBV6-5; j_call: TRBJ1-4; clone_size: .
cdr3_aa: ATRGVETEAF; v_call: TRBV10-3; j_call: TRBJ1-1; clone_size: .
cdr3_aa: ASSLAAHYEQY; v_call: TRBV7-8; j_call: .; clone_size: .
cdr3_aa: ASSGAILLTDTQY; v_call: TRBV5-5; j_call: TRBJ2-3; clone_size: .
cdr3_aa: ASSEYGGGETQY; v_call: TRBV25-1; j_call: TRBJ2-5; clone_size: .
cdr3_aa: ASSVAGSEQF; v_call: TRBV9; j_call: TRBJ2-1; clone_size: once
cdr3_aa: ASSLGDTSEAF; v_call: TRBV7-9; j_call: TRBJ1-1; clone_size: .
cdr3_aa: ASSPETGDEQY; v_call: TRBV5-1; j_call: TRBJ2-7; clone_size: .
cdr3_aa: ASSEHPDSYEQY; v_call: TRBV6-5; j_call: TRBJ2-7; clone_size: .
cdr3_aa: ASSSPGRRETQY; v_call: TRBV11-2; j_call: TRBJ2-5; clone_size: .
cdr3_aa: ASSLDRGLTGELF; v_call: TRBV7-9; j_call: TRBJ2-2; clone_size: .
cdr3_aa: ASSTVAGDATDTQY; v_call: TRBV6-6; j_call: TRBJ2-3; clone_size: .
cdr3_aa: ASSLEALRGEAF; v_call: TRBV7-2; j_call: TRBJ1-1; clone_size: .
cdr3_aa: ASVSTGGGEPQH; v_call: TRBV7-9; j_call: TRBJ1-5; clone_size: .
cdr3_aa: ASSQVQIIYGYT; v_call: TRBV4-2; j_call: TRBJ1-2; clone_size: .
cdr3_aa: ASSYSQNTEAF; v_call: TRBV6-5; j_call: TRBJ1-1; clone_size: .
cdr3_aa: ASSIDQAYNEQF; v_call: TRBV19; j_call: TRBJ2-1; clone_size: .
cdr3_aa: ASSPRLSVYEQY; v_call: TRBV7-2; j_call: TRBJ2-7; clone_size: .
cdr3_aa: ASRPGWETQY; v_call: TRBV2; j_call: TRBJ2-5; clone_size: once
cdr3_aa: ASSLGTLYGYT; v_call: TRBV5-1; j_call: TRBJ1-2; clone_size: .
cdr3_aa: ASSFSFTGELF; v_call: TRBV7-6; j_call: TRBJ2-2; clone_size: .
cdr3_aa: ASRPRGRGEIREQY; v_call: TRBV6-6; j_call: TRBJ2-7; clone_size: few
cdr3_aa: ASSFTGSQPQH; v_call: TRBV27; j_call: TRBJ1-5; clone_size: once
cdr3_aa: ASSQQGSDEQF; v_call: TRBV5-1; j_call: TRBJ2-1; clone_size: .
cdr3_aa: ASTILRSYNSPLH; v_call: TRBV2; j_call: TRBJ1-6; clone_size: .
cdr3_aa: AISFGPTDTQY; v_call: TRBV10-3; j_call: TRBJ2-3; clone_size: .
cdr3_aa: ASSAVDRETFSDQPQH; v_call: TRBV7-9; j_call: TRBJ1-5; clone_size: .
cdr3_aa: ASSPQGGNSPLH; v_call: TRBV19; j_call: TRBJ1-6; clone_size: .
cdr3_aa: ATSRDERGALH; v_call: TRBV15; j_call: TRBJ1-6; clone_size: .
cdr3_aa: ASRNLYRGREG; v_call: TRBV2; j_call: TRBJ2-7; clone_size: .
cdr3_aa: SVVPRGTQIYEQY; v_call: TRBV29-1; j_call: TRBJ2-7; clone_size: .
cdr3_aa: ASSPGGTSGGVEQY; v_call: TRBV4-1; j_call: TRBJ2-7; clone_size: .
cdr3_aa: ASSQSTYTGELF; v_call: TRBV14; j_call: TRBJ2-2; clone_size: .
cdr3_aa: ASGQGRSPLH; v_call: TRBV6-5; j_call: TRBJ1-6; clone_size: .
cdr3_aa: ASSPGDRQPYEQY; v_call: TRBV2; j_call: TRBJ2-7; clone_size: few
cdr3_aa: ASSQAGTAQF; v_call: TRBV4-2; j_call: TRBJ2-1; clone_size: .
cdr3_aa: ASSEALVYSNQPQH; v_call: TRBV2; j_call: TRBJ1-5; clone_size: .
cdr3_aa: ASSWTTTQETQY; v_call: TRBV5-4; j_call: TRBJ2-5; clone_size: .
cdr3_aa: SVEPTGRGTDTQY; v_call: TRBV29-1; j_call: TRBJ2-3; clone_size: .
cdr3_aa: ASSLAGSDTQY; v_call: TRBV7-2; j_call: TRBJ2-3; clone_size: large
cdr3_aa: ASSLYGTDLSYEQY; v_call: TRBV27; j_call: TRBJ2-7; clone_size: .
cdr3_aa: ASRTGLTNTGELF; v_call: TRBV6-1; j_call: TRBJ2-2; clone_size: .
cdr3_aa: ASSGFGRVDTGELF; v_call: TRBV2; j_call: TRBJ2-2; clone_size: .
cdr3_aa: ASSQDLPRGEQF; v_call: TRBV4-3; j_call: TRBJ2-1; clone_size: once
cdr3_aa: ASSQMLDTGELF; v_call: TRBV14; j_call: TRBJ2-2; clone_size: .
cdr3_aa: ASSLGSGGFADTQY; v_call: TRBV5-1; j_call: TRBJ2-3; clone_size: .
cdr3_aa: ASRPRGYSYEQY; v_call: TRBV7-8; j_call: TRBJ2-7; clone_size: few
cdr3_aa: ASIGFEGEPLH; v_call: TRBV7-2; j_call: TRBJ1-6; clone_size: .
cdr3_aa: ASSSQGTSQETQY; v_call: TRBV7-2; j_call: TRBJ2-5; clone_size: few
cdr3_aa: ASSIDLTDPRSTGELF; v_call: TRBV19; j_call: TRBJ2-2; clone_size: few
cdr3_aa: ASSLADQETQY; v_call: TRBV6-1; j_call: TRBJ2-5; clone_size: .
cdr3_aa: ASSPLAVGETGELF; v_call: TRBV18; j_call: TRBJ2-2; clone_size: .
cdr3_aa: ASILLANYGYT; v_call: TRBV2; j_call: TRBJ1-2; clone_size: .
cdr3_aa: AITSTLLQGESAEAF; v_call: TRBV10-3; j_call: TRBJ1-1; clone_size: .
cdr3_aa: ASSSTSDSYNSPLH; v_call: TRBV5-6; j_call: TRBJ1-6; clone_size: few
cdr3_aa: ASSLQRGGRTGELF; v_call: TRBV5-1; j_call: TRBJ2-2; clone_size: .